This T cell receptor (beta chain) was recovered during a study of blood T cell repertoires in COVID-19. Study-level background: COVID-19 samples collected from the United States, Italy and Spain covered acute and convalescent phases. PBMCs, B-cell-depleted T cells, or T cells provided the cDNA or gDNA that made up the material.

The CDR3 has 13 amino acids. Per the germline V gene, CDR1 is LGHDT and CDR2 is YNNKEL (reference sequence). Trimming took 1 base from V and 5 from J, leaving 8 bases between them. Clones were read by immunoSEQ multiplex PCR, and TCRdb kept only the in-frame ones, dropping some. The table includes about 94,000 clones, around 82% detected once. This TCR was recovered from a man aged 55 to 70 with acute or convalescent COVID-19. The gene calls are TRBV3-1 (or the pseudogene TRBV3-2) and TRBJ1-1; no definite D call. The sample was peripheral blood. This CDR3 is CASSQVTRTEAFF. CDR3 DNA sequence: TGTGCCAGCAGCCAAGTAACCAGGACTGAAGCTTTCTTT.